The clone carrying this TCR beta chain has only a few counts. Its cognate antigen is unknown. These data come from a study of blood T cells in healthy people across ages. Whole-study results and caveats: In these data, TCR beta diversity tracked strongly with naive T cell percentage.

A sample-barcoded 5' primer and a J-beta primer mix were used in a second PCR of roughly 7 to 11 cycles. TCRdb analysed the 5' RACE reads with MiXCR anew, one entry per CDR3 protein. The data contain more than 500,000 distinct CDR3 sequences, approximately 25% of them singletons. The V end lost 5 bases, the J end lost 5 bases, and 9 bases lay between the germline ends. Germline CDR1 is SGHTA and CDR2 is FQGNSA. The CDR3 sequence is 12 residues long. The sequencing sample was made of blood. V usage is TRBV7-2 and J usage is TRBJ2-5, with D tentatively TRBD1 (6 bases). This clonotype was obtained from a woman in her seventies in good health. CDR3 coding DNA: TGTGCCAGCAGCATTACAGGGGAGACCCAGTACTTC. Its protein product is CASSITGETQYF.